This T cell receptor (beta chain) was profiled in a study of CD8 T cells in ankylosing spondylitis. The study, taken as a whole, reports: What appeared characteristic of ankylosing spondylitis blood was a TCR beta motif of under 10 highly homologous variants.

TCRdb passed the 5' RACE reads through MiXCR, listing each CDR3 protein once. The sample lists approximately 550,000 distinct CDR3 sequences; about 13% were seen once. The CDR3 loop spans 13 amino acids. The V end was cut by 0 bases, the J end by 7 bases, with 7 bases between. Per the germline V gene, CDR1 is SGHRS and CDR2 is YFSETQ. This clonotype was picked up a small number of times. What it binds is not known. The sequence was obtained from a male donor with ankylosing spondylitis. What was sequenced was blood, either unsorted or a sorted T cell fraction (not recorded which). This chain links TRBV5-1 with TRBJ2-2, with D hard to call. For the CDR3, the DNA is TGCGCCAGCAGCTTGGGTACCTACGGGGAGCTGTTTTTT. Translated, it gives CASSLGTYGELFF.